These 31 T cell receptor beta chains share one sample of origin, sequenced in a study of T-cell reconstitution after alpha-beta-depleted transplantation in children. Construction of the TCRbeta library involved unique molecular identifiers. TCRdb re-called the PCR reads with MiXCR, one entry per CDR3 protein. The repertoire includes over 150,000 distinct CDR3 sequences, roughly 6.8% of them detected once, and around 3% sits in the top ten. The material was PBMCs from the stem cell graft donor, obtained from the stem cell graft. The origin of the receptors is a human donor who donated a stem cell graft to a child with Wiskott-Aldrich syndrome.

In this sample, this clonotype turned up many times. The V and J genes are TRBV6-5 and TRBJ2-1; a weak D match, TRBD2 (5 bases). V was cut by 0 bases and J by 0 bases, with 12 bases left in between. The length of the CDR3 is 17 residues. Germline V gene lookup returns CDR1 MNHEY and CDR2 SVGAGI. CDR3 bases: TGTGCCAGCAGTTACTCTGTAAGCGGAAGCTCCTACAATGAGCAGTTCTTC. This sequence encodes CASSYSVSGSSYNEQFF.

In this sample, this clonotype turned up a few times. The CDR3 region has the DNA TGCGCCAGCAGCCGTACCGGGCCAGTGAACACCGGGGAGCTGTTTTTT. As protein: CASSRTGPVNTGELFF. The chain joins TRBV5-1 to TRBJ2-2; no firm D call. Deletions cut 4 bases from V and 1 base from J, with 14 bases between. Germline V gene lookup returns CDR1 SGHRS and CDR2 YFSETQ. This CDR3 contains 16 residues.

This clonotype was counted ten times or more. The chain has TRBV30 and TRBJ1-4; 7 positions agree with TRBD1. Germline CDR1 reads GTSNPN; CDR2 reads SVGIG (reference sequence). The V gene end was trimmed by 1 base and the J gene end by 4 bases; junction bases not matched to a gene: 3. The CDR3 extends over 14 amino acids. The CDR3 DNA is TGTGCCTGGAGTGGGGACAGCGTTAATGAAAAACTGTTTTTT. It encodes CAWSGDSVNEKLFF.

This clonotype showed up many times. The V and J genes are TRBV4-3 and TRBJ2-7; perhaps TRBD1 as D (6 bases). The CDR3 extends over 19 amino acids. V dropped 0 bases and J dropped 3 bases, with 24 bases sitting between them. Per the germline V gene, CDR1 is LGHNA and CDR2 is YSLEER. The CDR3 spells CASSQEVPFSGQLSYEQYF. DNA for the CDR3: TGCGCCAGCAGCCAAGAGGTCCCTTTTTCAGGACAGCTGAGCTACGAGCAGTACTTC.

This chain links TRBV5-1 with TRBJ2-1; the D gene is possibly TRBD2 (5 bases). The CDR3 is 17 residues long. Looked up from germline, CDR1 is SGHRS and CDR2 is YFSETQ. With 1 base removed from V and 8 bases from J, the gap between germline ends came to 22 bases. CDR3 DNA sequence: TGCGCCAGCAGCTTGATTAGGGAAGTGGGAGTGGTTTATGAGCAGTTCTTC. Its protein product is CASSLIREVGVVYEQFF. The full variable domain, completed using reference TRBV5-1 and TRBJ2-1, is KAGVTQTPRYLIKTRGQQVTLSCSPISGHRSVSWYQQTPGQGLQFLFEYFSETQRNKGNFPGRFSGRQFSNSRSEMNVSTLELGDSALYLCASSLIREVGVVYEQFFGPGTRLTVL.

This clonotype showed up many times. CDR3 protein: CASSLTTIYGYTF. CDR3 coding DNA: TGTGCCAGCTCACTGACAACGATCTATGGCTACACCTTC. The chain has TRBV18 and TRBJ1-2; D is unresolved. V was cut by 4 bases and J by 4 bases, with 10 bases left in between. The CDR3 length is 13 residues. Germline V gene sequence: CDR1 KGHSH, CDR2 LQKENI. Full variable domain (missing parts from reference TRBV18 and TRBJ1-2): NAGVMQNPRHLVRRRGQEARLRCSPMKGHSHVYWYRQLPEEGLKFMVYLQKENIIDESGMPKERFSAEFPKEGPSILRIQQVVRGDSAAYFCASSLTTIYGYTFGSGTRLTVV.

The CDR3 loop is CASSQDVSGRAGQFF. The CDR3 coding sequence is TGTGCCAGCAGCCAAGACGTTAGCGGGAGGGCCGGGCAGTTCTTC. The chain couples TRBV14 to TRBJ2-1; TRBD2 matches 11 bases. Germline CDR1 is SGHDN and CDR2 is FVKESK. Trimming at V came to 0 bases and at J to 12 bases, leaving 7 bases not matched to a gene. This CDR3 region has 15 residues. The variable domain in full, completed from reference TRBV14 and TRBJ2-1, reads EAGVTQFPSHSVIEKGQTVTLRCDPISGHDNLYWYRRVMGKEIKFLLHFVKESKQDESGMPNNRFLAERTGGTYSTLKVQPAELEDSGVYFCASSQDVSGRAGQFFGPGTRLTVL.

This clonotype was counted once. This rearrangement joins TRBV19 to TRBJ2-2, with no clear D. The CDR3 has 13 amino acids. Trimming took off 8 bases at V and 1 base at J, with 8 bases between the two ends. Germline V gives CDR1 LNHDA, CDR2 SQIVND (reference sequence). CDR3 amino acids: CASSSMNTGELFF. CDR3 DNA: TGTGCCAGTTCATCGATGAACACCGGGGAGCTGTTTTTT.

This clonotype occurred many times. The chain combines TRBV20-1 with TRBJ2-1, with 10 bases lining up with TRBD2. V shed 3 bases, J shed 10 bases, and the junction held 15 bases outside the gene matches. Germline values: CDR1 DFQATT, CDR2 SNEGSKA (reference sequence). The CDR3 has 16 amino acids. CDR3 loop: CSASHIKGTSVSEQFF. The CDR3 nucleotides are TGCAGTGCTAGTCATATCAAGGGGACTAGCGTTTCGGAGCAGTTCTTC.

At least ten counts were recorded for this clonotype. The J gene is TRBJ1-4, the V gene TRBV24-1; 10 bases are a match to TRBD1. The CDR3 length is 18 residues. CDR1 KGHDR and CDR2 SFDVKD come from the germline V gene. V shed 9 bases and J 2 bases; nucleotides not matched to a gene: 14. CDR3 amino acids: CATLPSGTGEPTNEKLFF. CDR3 sequence (DNA): TGTGCCACCCTCCCTTCCGGGACAGGGGAGCCCACTAATGAAAAACTGTTTTTT.

The sample holds one count of this clonotype. The V and J genes are TRBV6-4 and TRBJ1-2, with D perhaps matching TRBD1 (6 bases). In germline, CDR1 is MRHNA, CDR2 SNTAGT. This CDR3 contains 14 residues. Trimming removed 6 bases at V and 6 bases at J, with 17 bases between. The CDR3 DNA reads as TGTGCCAGCAGGAACCCGGCAGGGGCGGATGGCTACACCTTC. Protein product: CASRNPAGADGYTF.

In its sample, this clonotype was seen many times. For the CDR3, the DNA is TGTGCCAGCAGCCAGGGACAGGGATATGGCTACACCTTC. Its translation is CASSQGQGYGYTF. The rearrangement uses TRBV11-2 and TRBJ1-2; 9 positions agree with TRBD1. The CDR3 contains 13 residues. Germline CDR1 and CDR2: SGHAT and FQNNGV. Unmatched junction bases numbered 3, after V lost 5 bases and J lost 5 bases.

This clonotype was observed at least ten times. This chain joins TRBV7-9 and TRBJ1-3, with no clear D. Trimming stripped 4 bases from V and 0 bases from J, with 4 bases between. The CDR3 has 13 residues. CDR1 is SEHNR and CDR2 is FQNEAQ in the germline V gene (reference sequence). The CDR3 coding sequence is TGTGCCAGCAGCTCCTACTCTGGAAACACCATATATTTT. Protein: CASSSYSGNTIYF.

There are many counts of this clonotype. The rearrangement links TRBV12-3 or TRBV12-4 to TRBJ1-6; maybe TRBD1 (5 bases). Deletions cut 2 bases from V and 7 bases from J, with 12 bases between. This CDR3 is 15 amino acids long. The CDR3: CASSLWGNGNSPLHF. The CDR3 DNA follows: TGTGCCAGCAGTTTATGGGGGAACGGCAATTCACCCCTCCACTTT.

The chain couples TRBV18 to TRBJ1-2, with TRBD1 identical over 7 bases. Germline lookup yields CDR1 KGHSH and CDR2 LQKENI. The CDR3 extends over 12 amino acids. V lost 4 bases and J lost 6; bases outside the gene matches: 2. In nucleotides, the CDR3 is TGTGCCAGCTCACGAGACAGGGATGGCTACACCTTC. Residues: CASSRDRDGYTF.

There are many counts of this clonotype. The CDR3 coding sequence is TGTGCCACCAGTGGTGATGGCAGGGGAAATAGCAATCAGCCCCAGCATTTT. It encodes CATSGDGRGNSNQPQHF. This chain joins TRBV24-1 and TRBJ1-5, with a possible D match to TRBD1 (6 bases). V was pared by 5 bases and J by 0 bases, with 16 bases between. Germline V gene data show CDR1 as KGHDR and CDR2 as SFDVKD. This CDR3 spans 17 amino acids.

This clonotype was recorded many times. This sequence joins TRBV24-1 and TRBJ2-1; a possible D gene is TRBD2 (5 bases). This CDR3 is built from 13 residues. With 1 base removed from V and 7 bases from J, the gap between germline ends came to 7 bases. The germline CDR1 and CDR2 sequences are KGHDR and SFDVKD. The DNA of the CDR3 is TGTGCCACCAGTGATTTTGGGGAGAATGAGCAGTTCTTC. This codes for CATSDFGENEQFF.

Worth noting for this clonotype: A much bigger clone sits one base away, suggesting this may be a read error. The V call is TRBV13, the J call TRBJ2-1, with 7 bases that match TRBD2. V trimming: 6 bases; J trimming: 3 bases; junction bases outside the gene matches: 17. Germline-derived CDR1 and CDR2 are PRHDT and FYEKMQ (reference sequence). This CDR3 comprises 18 residues. CDR3 DNA: TGTGCCAGCAGGGAGGGATGGTTTTGCGGGAGATTCTACAATGAGCAGTTCTTC. This gives the protein CASREGWFCGRFYNEQFF.

This clonotype was counted many times. The chain joins TRBV5-1 to TRBJ2-7; D is unclear. The CDR3 loop spans 17 amino acids. From germline, CDR1 is SGHRS and CDR2 YFSETQ. Trimming pared 1 base from V and 7 bases from J, leaving 24 bases between. DNA of the CDR3: TGCGCCAGCAGCTTGTTCCACCGAACAGCCAGCTCTGGGGAGCAGTACTTC. Amino acid sequence: CASSLFHRTASSGEQYF. Filled out from reference TRBV5-1 and TRBJ2-7, the complete variable domain reads KAGVTQTPRYLIKTRGQQVTLSCSPISGHRSVSWYQQTPGQGLQFLFEYFSETQRNKGNFPGRFSGRQFSNSRSEMNVSTLELGDSALYLCASSLFHRTASSGEQYFGPGTRLTVT.

This chain links TRBV6-5 with TRBJ2-6, with D possibly matching TRBD1 (6 bases). The germline gives CDR1 MNHEY, CDR2 SVGAGI. The CDR3 contains 16 residues. Trimming left V 1 base short and J 4 bases short, with 11 bases between. As DNA, the CDR3 is TGTGCCAGCAGTTACTTTAGGGGGAGCGGGGCCAACGTCCTGACTTTC. Translating gives CASSYFRGSGANVLTF.

The table lists this clonotype with many counts. The V call is TRBV6-1, the J call TRBJ2-6, with TRBD2 matching 7 bases. The germline V gene has CDR1 MNHNS and CDR2 SASEGT. The CDR3 has 16 residues. Germline trimming cut 6 bases from V and 0 bases from J; bases unmatched to any gene: 5. The CDR3 region is CASSGGILSGANVLTF. The CDR3 DNA follows: TGTGCCAGCAGCGGGGGGATCCTCTCTGGGGCCAACGTCCTGACTTTC.

This clonotype has a handful of counts. The chain carries TRBV2 and TRBJ1-5; D unclear. The CDR3 loop spans 13 amino acids. Germline-derived CDR1 and CDR2 are SNHLY and FYNNEI. V lost 4 bases to trimming and J lost 4 bases, with 8 bases between them. CDR3 DNA sequence: TGTGCCAGCAGTGCCCCCACAAATCAGCCCCAGCATTTT. Translating gives CASSAPTNQPQHF.

This clonotype came up many times. The chain uses TRBV10-2 and TRBJ2-1; D could derive from TRBD1 or TRBD2 (5 bases each). The CDR3 runs to 10 residues. The V end was cut by 8 bases, the J end by 9 bases, with 8 bases between. CDR1 is WSHSY, CDR2 SAAADI, per germline. The CDR3 DNA is TGCGCCAGCGGGGGTGGTGAGCAGTTCTTC. Protein product: CASGGGEQFF.

This clonotype showed up many times. The gene calls are TRBV9 and TRBJ2-3; tentatively, D is TRBD1 (6 bases). V was trimmed by 1 base and J by 5 bases, leaving 11 bases between them. This CDR3 comprises 14 residues. CDR1 is SGDLS and CDR2 is YYNGEE in the germline V gene. The CDR3 is CASSVQGHEDTQYF. The CDR3 DNA is TGTGCCAGCAGCGTACAGGGGCACGAAGATACGCAGTATTTT.

There are many counts of this clonotype. The V gene is TRBV12-3 or TRBV12-4, the J gene TRBJ2-5; D is unresolved. V was clipped by 2 bases and J by 1 base, with 5 bases between them. CDR3 length: 13 amino acids. The CDR3 protein is CASSLRLQETQYF. The CDR3 DNA sequence: TGTGCCAGCAGTTTAAGGCTCCAAGAGACCCAGTACTTC.

This clonotype was seen at least ten times. Written as DNA, the CDR3 is TGTGCCAGCAGTCCGCGCGGGGAAGCTTTCTTT. Encoded protein: CASSPRGEAFF. This chain uses TRBV6-2 or TRBV6-3 with TRBJ1-1, with D uncertain. This CDR3 has 11 amino acids. Trimming stripped 5 bases from V and 8 bases from J, with 9 bases between. Germline V lookup: CDR1 MNHEY, CDR2 SVGEGT.

This clonotype was counted at least ten times. V gene TRBV6-1 combines with J gene TRBJ2-1, with D unresolved. The CDR3 consists of 14 residues. V was pared by 6 bases and J by 0 bases, with 9 bases between. The V gene's germline CDR1 is MNHNS and CDR2 SASEGT. DNA of the CDR3: TGTGCCAGCAGAGAGAAGAGCTCCTACAATGAGCAGTTCTTC. This sequence encodes CASREKSSYNEQFF.

In this sample, this clonotype turned up many times. The gene calls are TRBV12-3 or TRBV12-4 and TRBJ2-7, with 7 bases fitting TRBD1. This CDR3 region has 17 residues. V was clipped by 6 bases and J by 1 base; unmatched bases: 15. CDR3 nucleotide sequence: TGTGCCAGCAGGCGGACAGGAAACTCACGAACTTCCTACGAGCAGTACTTC. Protein sequence: CASRRTGNSRTSYEQYF.

This chain uses TRBV7-8 with TRBJ1-6, with unresolved D. With 1 base removed from V and 6 bases from J, the gap between germline ends came to 10 bases. CDR1 and CDR2 from the germline V gene are SGHVS and FQNEAQ. This CDR3 region has 15 residues. The CDR3 nucleotides are TGTGCCAGCAGCTTAGTTTGGACGGCTAATTCACCCCTCCACTTT. This translates into CASSLVWTANSPLHF.

At least ten counts were recorded for this clonotype. The rearrangement links TRBV27 to TRBJ2-4; D is possibly TRBD2 (5 bases). CDR3 length: 13 residues. CDR1 is MNHEY and CDR2 is SMNVEV in the germline V gene (reference sequence). The germline V and J ends were trimmed by 6 bases and 7 bases, with 13 bases remaining between them. DNA of the CDR3: TGTGCCAGCAGCCTCGACCGAGGGAACATTCAGTACTTC. This translates into CASSLDRGNIQYF.

The chain recombines TRBV18 with TRBJ2-3, with 7 bases matching TRBD1. The CDR3 contains 16 residues. Germline V gene sequence: CDR1 KGHSH, CDR2 LQKENI. V lost 3 bases to trimming and J lost 2 bases; unmatched junction nucleotides: 8. Here the CDR3 reads CASSPLRGQLTDTQYF. Written as DNA, the CDR3 is TGTGCCAGCTCACCCCTTAGGGGACAGCTCACAGATACGCAGTATTTT.